Described below is a single T cell receptor beta chain sequence and its context. The data belong to a study of response to subunit inactivated influenza vaccine. TCRdb ran MiXCR on the RT-PCR reads and lists one entry per CDR3 protein. The repertoire holds around 600,000 distinct CDR3 sequences, 11% seen once, with around 10% in the top ten. This CDR3 has 14 amino acids. Germline loops: CDR1 SGHRS, CDR2 YFSETQ. Trimming removed 4 bases from V and 0 bases from J, with 10 bases in between. In addition, the sample was reused for a study of T cells expressing NK-cell markers. In that study: cDNA encoding TCR beta was synthesized via 5'RACE template switching incorporating UMIs. Eight donors were sequenced, seven testing HCMV-seropositive and one testing seronegative. Dominant NKG2C+ clonotypes in six donors made up about 1.0-7.0% of CD8+ T cells. The CD3+CD56-NKG2C+ fraction of a handful of donors was also led by these clonotypes. The study left the HCMV specificity of expanded NKG2C+ T cell clones unresolved.

The specimen comprised PBMCs from blood, sampled on the day of vaccination. The chain has TRBV5-1 and TRBJ1-1; no clear D. The receptor was isolated from a man aged 50 or older who received an inactivated influenza vaccine. CDR3 region: CASSPLPMNTEAFF. The CDR3 nucleotides are TGCGCCAGCAGCCCCCTGCCAATGAACACTGAAGCTTTCTTT.